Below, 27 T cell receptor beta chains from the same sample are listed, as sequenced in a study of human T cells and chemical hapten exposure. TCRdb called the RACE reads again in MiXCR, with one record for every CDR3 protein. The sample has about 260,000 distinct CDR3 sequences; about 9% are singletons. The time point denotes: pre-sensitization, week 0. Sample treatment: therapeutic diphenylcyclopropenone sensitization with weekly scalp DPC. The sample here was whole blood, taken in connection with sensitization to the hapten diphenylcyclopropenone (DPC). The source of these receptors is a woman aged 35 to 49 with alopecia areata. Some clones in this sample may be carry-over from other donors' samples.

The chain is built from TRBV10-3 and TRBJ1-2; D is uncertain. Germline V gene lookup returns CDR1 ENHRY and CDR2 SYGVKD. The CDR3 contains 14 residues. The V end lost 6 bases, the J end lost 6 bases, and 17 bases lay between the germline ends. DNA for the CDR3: TGTGCCATCAGCACCGGGTCCCGAAGGGATGGCTACACCTTC. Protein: CAISTGSRRDGYTF.

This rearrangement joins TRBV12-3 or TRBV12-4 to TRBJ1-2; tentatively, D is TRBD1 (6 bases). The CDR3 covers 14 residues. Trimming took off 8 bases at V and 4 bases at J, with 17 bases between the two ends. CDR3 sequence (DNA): TGTGCCAGCGGCCCCCAGGGGTCCTTCTATGGCTACACCTTC. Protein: CASGPQGSFYGYTF.

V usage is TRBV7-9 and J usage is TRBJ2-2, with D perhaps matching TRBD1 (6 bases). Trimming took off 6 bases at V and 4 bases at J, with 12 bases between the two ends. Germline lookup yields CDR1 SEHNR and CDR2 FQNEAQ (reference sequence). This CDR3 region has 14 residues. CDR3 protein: CASSERTATGELFF. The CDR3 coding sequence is TGTGCCAGCAGTGAACGGACAGCCACCGGGGAGCTGTTTTTT.

The CDR3 is CSVSAGTQETQYF. In nucleotides, the CDR3 is TGCAGCGTCTCGGCAGGGACTCAAGAGACCCAGTACTTC. The J gene is TRBJ2-5, the V gene TRBV29-1; D possibly corresponds to TRBD2 (6 bases). The germline V gene encodes CDR1 SQVTM and CDR2 ANQGSEA. The CDR3 totals 13 residues. V was pared by 6 bases and J by 2 bases, with 13 bases between.

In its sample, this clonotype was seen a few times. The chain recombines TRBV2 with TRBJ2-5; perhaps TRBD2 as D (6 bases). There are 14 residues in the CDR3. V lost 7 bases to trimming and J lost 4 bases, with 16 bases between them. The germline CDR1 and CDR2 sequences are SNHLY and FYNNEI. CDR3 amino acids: CASKGGAILETQYF. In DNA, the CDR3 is TGTGCCAGCAAGGGCGGGGCTATTTTAGAGACCCAGTACTTC. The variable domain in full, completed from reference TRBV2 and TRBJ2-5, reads EPEVTQTPSHQVTQMGQEVILRCVPISNHLYFYWYRQILGQKVEFLVSFYNNEISEKSEIFDDQFSVERPDGSNFTLKIRSTKLEDSAMYFCASKGGAILETQYFGPGTRLLVL.

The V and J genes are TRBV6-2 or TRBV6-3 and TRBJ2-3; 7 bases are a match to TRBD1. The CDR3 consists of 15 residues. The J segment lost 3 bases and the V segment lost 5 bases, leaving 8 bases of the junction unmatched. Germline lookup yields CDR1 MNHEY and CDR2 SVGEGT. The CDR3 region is CASSRDSPMTDTQYF. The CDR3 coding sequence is TGTGCCAGCAGTCGGGACAGCCCAATGACAGATACGCAGTATTTT.

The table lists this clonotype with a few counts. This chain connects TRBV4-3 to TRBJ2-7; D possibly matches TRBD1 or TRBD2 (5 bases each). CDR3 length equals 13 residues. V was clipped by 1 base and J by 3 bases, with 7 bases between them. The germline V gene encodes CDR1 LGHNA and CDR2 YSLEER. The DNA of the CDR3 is TGCGCCAGCAGCCAAGCGAGGGGCTACGAGCAGTACTTC. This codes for CASSQARGYEQYF.

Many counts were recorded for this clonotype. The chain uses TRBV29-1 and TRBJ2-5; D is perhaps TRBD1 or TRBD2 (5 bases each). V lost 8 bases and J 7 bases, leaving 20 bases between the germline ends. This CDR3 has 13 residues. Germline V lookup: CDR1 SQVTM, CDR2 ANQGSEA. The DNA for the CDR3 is TGCAGCATTAAAGAGTCCGGGACCGGGACCCAGTACTTC. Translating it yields CSIKESGTGTQYF.

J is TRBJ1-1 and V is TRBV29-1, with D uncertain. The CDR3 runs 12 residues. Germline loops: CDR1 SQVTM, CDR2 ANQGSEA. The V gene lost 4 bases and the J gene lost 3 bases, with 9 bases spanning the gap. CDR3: CSVAHTYTEAFF. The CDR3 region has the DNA TGCAGCGTTGCGCACACGTACACTGAAGCTTTCTTT.

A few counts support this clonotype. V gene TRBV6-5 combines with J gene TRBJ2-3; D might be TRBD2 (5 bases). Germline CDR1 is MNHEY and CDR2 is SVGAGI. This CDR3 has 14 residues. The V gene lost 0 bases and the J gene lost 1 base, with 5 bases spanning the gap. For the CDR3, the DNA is TGTGCCAGCAGTTACTCGGAGGGCACAGATACGCAGTATTTT. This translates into CASSYSEGTDTQYF.

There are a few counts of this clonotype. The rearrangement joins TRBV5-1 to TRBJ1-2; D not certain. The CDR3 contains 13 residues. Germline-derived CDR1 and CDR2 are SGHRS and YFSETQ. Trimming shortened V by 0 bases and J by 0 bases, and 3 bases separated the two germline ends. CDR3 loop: CASSLDANYGYTF. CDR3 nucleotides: TGCGCCAGCAGCTTGGACGCTAACTATGGCTACACCTTC.

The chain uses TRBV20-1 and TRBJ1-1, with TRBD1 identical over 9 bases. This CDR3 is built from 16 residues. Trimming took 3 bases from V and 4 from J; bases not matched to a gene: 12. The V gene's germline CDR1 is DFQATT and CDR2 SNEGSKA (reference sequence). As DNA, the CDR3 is TGCAGTGCTAGTGCTTTTGACAGGGGGGCGAGCACTGAAGCTTTCTTT. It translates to CSASAFDRGASTEAFF.

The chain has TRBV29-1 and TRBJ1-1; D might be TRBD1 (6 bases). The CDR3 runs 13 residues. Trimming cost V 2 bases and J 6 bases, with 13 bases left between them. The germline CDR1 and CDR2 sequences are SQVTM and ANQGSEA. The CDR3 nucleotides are TGCAGCGTTGAAAGGAACAGGGTAGCTGAAGCTTTCTTT. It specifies CSVERNRVAEAFF.

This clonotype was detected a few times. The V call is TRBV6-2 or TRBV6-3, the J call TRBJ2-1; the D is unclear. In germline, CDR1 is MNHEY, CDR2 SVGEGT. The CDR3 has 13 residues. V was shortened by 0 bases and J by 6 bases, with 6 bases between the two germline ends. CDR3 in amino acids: CASSYSIANEQFF. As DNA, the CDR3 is TGTGCCAGCAGTTACTCAATTGCCAATGAGCAGTTCTTC.

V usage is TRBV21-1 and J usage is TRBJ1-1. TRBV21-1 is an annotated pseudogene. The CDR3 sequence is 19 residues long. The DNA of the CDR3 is TGTGCCAGCAGCAAAAAGATCGATATGTTCCCTCCTAGGGCCACTGAAGCTTTCTTT. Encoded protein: CASSKKIDMFPPRATEAFF.

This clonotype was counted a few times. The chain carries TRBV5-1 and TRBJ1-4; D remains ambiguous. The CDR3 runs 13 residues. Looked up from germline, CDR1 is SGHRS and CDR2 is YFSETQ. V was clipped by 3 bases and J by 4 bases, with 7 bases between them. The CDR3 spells CASSYGNNEKLFF. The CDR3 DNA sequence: TGCGCCAGCAGCTACGGAAATAATGAAAAACTGTTTTTT.

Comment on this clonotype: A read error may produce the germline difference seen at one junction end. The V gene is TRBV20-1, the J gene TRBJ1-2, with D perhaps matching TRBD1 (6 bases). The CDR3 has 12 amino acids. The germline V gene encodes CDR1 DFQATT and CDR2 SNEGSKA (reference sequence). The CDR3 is CSHQGNGYDYTF. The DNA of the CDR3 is TGCAGTCACCAGGGGAATGGCTATGACTACACCTTC.

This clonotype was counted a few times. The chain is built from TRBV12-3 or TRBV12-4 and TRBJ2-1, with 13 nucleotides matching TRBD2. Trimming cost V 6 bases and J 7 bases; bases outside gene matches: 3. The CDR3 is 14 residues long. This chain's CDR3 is CASRPTSGRNEQFF. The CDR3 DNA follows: TGTGCCAGCAGGCCGACTAGCGGGAGGAATGAGCAGTTCTTC.

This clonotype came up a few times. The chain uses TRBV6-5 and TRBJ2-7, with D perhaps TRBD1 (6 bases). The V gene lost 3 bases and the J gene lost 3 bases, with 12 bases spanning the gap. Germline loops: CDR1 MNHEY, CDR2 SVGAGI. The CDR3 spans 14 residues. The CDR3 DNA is TGTGCCAGCAGTTATTCGGACAGTCTCTACGAGCAGTACTTC. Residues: CASSYSDSLYEQYF.

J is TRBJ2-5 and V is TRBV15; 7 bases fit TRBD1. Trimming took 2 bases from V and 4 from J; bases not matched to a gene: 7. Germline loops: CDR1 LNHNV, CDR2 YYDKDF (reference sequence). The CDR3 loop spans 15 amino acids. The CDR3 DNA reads TGTGCCACCAGCAGATCGAAGACAGGGCGAGAGACCCAGTACTTC. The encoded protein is CATSRSKTGRETQYF.

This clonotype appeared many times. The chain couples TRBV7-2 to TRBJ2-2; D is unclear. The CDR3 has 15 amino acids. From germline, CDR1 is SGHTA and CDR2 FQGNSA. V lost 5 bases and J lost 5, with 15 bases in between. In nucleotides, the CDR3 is TGTGCCAGCAGCCTAGACCACTTCGGAACCGGGGAGCTGTTTTTT. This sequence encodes CASSLDHFGTGELFF.

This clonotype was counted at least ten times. DNA of the CDR3: TGTGCCAGCAGGACCTGGCAGTCGGATGAGCAGTTCTTC. Translating gives CASRTWQSDEQFF. The chain recombines TRBV7-9 with TRBJ2-1; no firm D call. Germline assignment: CDR1 SEHNR and CDR2 FQNEAQ (reference sequence). The ends were cut back, 6 bases at V and 8 bases at J, with 14 bases in the middle. The CDR3 contains 13 residues.

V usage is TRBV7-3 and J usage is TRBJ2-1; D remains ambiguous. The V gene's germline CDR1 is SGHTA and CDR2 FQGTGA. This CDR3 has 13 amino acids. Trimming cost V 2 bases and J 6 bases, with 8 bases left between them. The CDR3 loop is CASSLVSPNEQFF. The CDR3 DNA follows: TGTGCCAGCAGCTTAGTGAGTCCCAATGAGCAGTTCTTC.

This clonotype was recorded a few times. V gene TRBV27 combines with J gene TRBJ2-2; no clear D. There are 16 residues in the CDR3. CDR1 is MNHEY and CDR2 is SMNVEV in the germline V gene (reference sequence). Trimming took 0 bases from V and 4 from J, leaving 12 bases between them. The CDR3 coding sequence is TGTGCCAGCAGTTTATCAGGGCTCACCACCACCGGGGAGCTGTTTTTT. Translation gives CASSLSGLTTTGELFF.

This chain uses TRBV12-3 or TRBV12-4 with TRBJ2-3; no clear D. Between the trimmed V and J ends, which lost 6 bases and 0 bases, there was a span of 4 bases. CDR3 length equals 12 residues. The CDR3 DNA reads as TGTGCCAGCAGGATGAGCACAGATACGCAGTATTTT. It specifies CASRMSTDTQYF.

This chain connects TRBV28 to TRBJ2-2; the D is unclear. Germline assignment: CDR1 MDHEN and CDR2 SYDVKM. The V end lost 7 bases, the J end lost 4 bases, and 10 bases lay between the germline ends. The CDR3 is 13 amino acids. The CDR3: CASTVTGTGELFF. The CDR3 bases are TGTGCCAGCACCGTTACGGGCACCGGGGAGCTGTTTTTT.

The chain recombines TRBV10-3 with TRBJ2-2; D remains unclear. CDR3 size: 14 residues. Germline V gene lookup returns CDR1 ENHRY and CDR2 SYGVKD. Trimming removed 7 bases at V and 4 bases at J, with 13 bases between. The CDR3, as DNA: TGTGCCATCAAGGTCGGCCCCCGCACCGGGGAGCTGTTTTTT. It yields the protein CAIKVGPRTGELFF.